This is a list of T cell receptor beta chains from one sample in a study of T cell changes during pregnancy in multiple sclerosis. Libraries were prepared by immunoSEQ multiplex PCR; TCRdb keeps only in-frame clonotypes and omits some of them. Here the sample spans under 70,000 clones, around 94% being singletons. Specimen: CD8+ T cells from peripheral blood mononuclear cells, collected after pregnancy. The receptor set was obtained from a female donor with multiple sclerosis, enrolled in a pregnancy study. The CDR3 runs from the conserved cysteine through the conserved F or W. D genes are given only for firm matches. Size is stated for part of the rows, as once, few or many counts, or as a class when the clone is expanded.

CDR3aa: CAWSEAYSYNEQFF
CDR3nt: TGTGCCTGGAGTGAAGCTTACTCCTACAATGAGCAGTTCTTC
j_gene: TRBJ2-1
abundance: NA
v_gene: TRBV30
d_gene: NA

CDR3aa: CAWSVPDREVIEAFF
CDR3nt: TGTGCCTGGAGTGTACCCGACAGGGAAGTAATTGAAGCTTTCTTT
j_gene: TRBJ1-1
abundance: few
v_gene: TRBV30
d_gene: TRBD1

CDR3aa: CASSQESGINEKLFF
CDR3nt: TGCGCCAGCAGCCAGGAGTCCGGTATCAATGAAAAACTGTTTTTT
j_gene: TRBJ1-4
abundance: once
v_gene: TRBV4-1
d_gene: NA

CDR3aa: CASSTGPGGGTEAFF
CDR3nt: TGTGCCAGTAGTACCGGGCCGGGAGGCGGCACTGAAGCTTTCTTT
j_gene: TRBJ1-1
abundance: NA
v_gene: TRBV19
d_gene: NA

CDR3aa: CASSLDNNSGNTIYF
CDR3nt: TGTGCCAGCAGCTTGGACAACAACTCTGGAAACACCATATATTTT
j_gene: TRBJ1-3
abundance: NA
v_gene: TRBV5-5
d_gene: NA

CDR3aa: CATSSGQLTNYGYTF
CDR3nt: TGTGCCACCAGCAGTGGACAGCTTACTAACTATGGCTACACCTTC
j_gene: TRBJ1-2
abundance: NA
v_gene: TRBV15
d_gene: NA

CDR3aa: CASSFGQGRVEQYF
CDR3nt: TGCGCCAGCAGCTTTGGCCAGGGTAGGGTCGAGCAGTACTTC
j_gene: TRBJ2-7
abundance: NA
v_gene: TRBV5-1
d_gene: NA

CDR3aa: CASSWEGNTEAFF
CDR3nt: TGTGCCAGCAGTTGGGAGGGGAACACTGAAGCTTTCTTT
j_gene: TRBJ1-1
abundance: few
v_gene: TRBV28
d_gene: NA

CDR3aa: CASSQEGGAGNEPQHF
CDR3nt: TGTGCCAGCAGCCAAGAGGGAGGGGCCGGAAACGAGCCCCAGCATTTT
j_gene: TRBJ1-5
abundance: NA
v_gene: TRBV4-2
d_gene: NA

CDR3aa: CATRQTPEEGYTF
CDR3nt: TGTGCCACCAGACAAACCCCGGAGGAGGGCTACACCTTC
j_gene: TRBJ1-2
abundance: NA
v_gene: TRBV15
d_gene: NA

CDR3aa: CASSLADSDTQYF
CDR3nt: TGTGCCAGCAGCTTAGCAGATAGTGATACGCAGTATTTT
j_gene: TRBJ2-3
abundance: once
v_gene: TRBV7-9
d_gene: NA

CDR3aa: CASSQGYRVDEKLFF
CDR3nt: TGTGCCAGCAGCCAAGGTTACAGGGTCGATGAAAAACTGTTTTTT
j_gene: TRBJ1-4
abundance: once
v_gene: TRBV14
d_gene: NA

CDR3aa: CAWSVRLAVSYEQYF
CDR3nt: TGTGCCTGGAGTGTAAGGCTAGCGGTTTCCTACGAGCAGTACTTC
j_gene: TRBJ2-7
abundance: NA
v_gene: TRBV30
d_gene: TRBD2

CDR3aa: CASSANPGQGDTEAFF
CDR3nt: TGTGCCAGCAGCGCGAATCCGGGACAGGGGGACACTGAAGCTTTCTTT
j_gene: TRBJ1-1
abundance: NA
v_gene: TRBV9
d_gene: TRBD1

CDR3aa: CASSQRRDRVNYGYTF
CDR3nt: TGTGCCAGCTCGCAACGCCGGGACAGAGTAAACTATGGCTACACCTTC
j_gene: TRBJ1-2
abundance: NA
v_gene: TRBV18
d_gene: TRBD1

CDR3aa: CASSQELAGDTQYF
CDR3nt: TGCGCCAGCAGCCAAGAGCTAGCGGGAGATACGCAGTATTTT
j_gene: TRBJ2-3
abundance: NA
v_gene: TRBV4-1
d_gene: TRBD2

CDR3aa: CASSYNTGLGSYEQYF
CDR3nt: TGTGCCAGCAGCTATAACACAGGGCTGGGATCCTACGAGCAGTACTTC
j_gene: TRBJ2-7
abundance: NA
v_gene: TRBV5-5
d_gene: NA

CDR3aa: CASSSSGGRDYGYTF
CDR3nt: TGTGCCAGCAGCTCCAGCGGGGGGCGCGACTATGGCTACACCTTC
j_gene: TRBJ1-2
abundance: NA
v_gene: TRBV7-9
d_gene: NA

CDR3aa: CARSLSRLADSGELFF
CDR3nt: TGTGCCAGAAGCTTGTCCAGACTAGCGGACTCCGGGGAGCTGTTTTTT
j_gene: TRBJ2-2
abundance: NA
v_gene: TRBV5-3
d_gene: TRBD2

CDR3aa: CASSTQEFFGYTF
CDR3nt: TGTGCCAGTAGTACCCAAGAGTTTTTTGGCTACACCTTC
j_gene: TRBJ1-2
abundance: NA
v_gene: TRBV19
d_gene: NA

CDR3aa: CASIPWGSMNTEAFF
CDR3nt: TGTGCCAGCATCCCCTGGGGCAGTATGAACACTGAAGCTTTCTTT
j_gene: TRBJ1-1
abundance: NA
v_gene: TRBV5-4
d_gene: NA

CDR3aa: CASSGNPGLAGTGSYEQYF
CDR3nt: TGTGCCAGCAGCGGGAACCCGGGACTAGCGGGGACTGGCTCCTACGAGCAGTACTTC
j_gene: TRBJ2-7
abundance: NA
v_gene: TRBV9
d_gene: TRBD2

CDR3aa: CASRGTAANQPQHF
CDR3nt: TGTGCCAGCAGGGGGACAGCCGCCAATCAGCCCCAGCATTTT
j_gene: TRBJ1-5
abundance: NA
v_gene: TRBV7-8
d_gene: TRBD1

CDR3aa: CASSEGLAGNEQFF
CDR3nt: TGTGCCAGCAGTGAGGGGCTAGCGGGCAATGAGCAGTTCTTC
j_gene: TRBJ2-1
abundance: NA
v_gene: TRBV6-1
d_gene: TRBD2

CDR3aa: CASREGPYEQYF
CDR3nt: TGTGCCAGCAGGGAGGGTCCTTACGAGCAGTACTTC
j_gene: TRBJ2-7
abundance: NA
v_gene: TRBV2
d_gene: NA

CDR3aa: CASTPGWGQSYEQYF
CDR3nt: TGTGCCAGTACCCCTGGGTGGGGACAGTCCTACGAGCAGTACTTC
j_gene: TRBJ2-7
abundance: NA
v_gene: TRBV19
d_gene: TRBD1

CDR3aa: CASSGGGGEQYF
CDR3nt: TGCGCCAGCAGCGGCGGGGGCGGCGAGCAGTACTTC
j_gene: TRBJ2-7
abundance: once
v_gene: TRBV5-1
d_gene: NA

CDR3aa: CASSEGEAGQETQYF
CDR3nt: TGTGCCAGCAGTGAAGGAGAGGCAGGGCAAGAGACCCAGTACTTC
j_gene: TRBJ2-5
abundance: NA
v_gene: TRBV25-1
d_gene: NA